Presented here are 28 T cell receptor beta chains from one specimen sequenced in a study of OX40 agonist ivuxolimab in advanced cancers. This table comes from immunoSEQ multiplex PCR, and its TCRdb copy is limited to in-frame clones, with some not included. The sample includes under 100,000 clones, roughly 85% of them seen just once. Sequencing used CD4+ or CD8+ T cells sorted from blood, obtained in a trial of the OX40 agonist ivuxolimab. The receptors were gathered from an adult with an advanced solid tumor such as melanoma, head and neck, liver or kidney cancer.

The V call is TRBV19, the J call TRBJ1-1; tentatively, D is TRBD1 (5 bases). Germline lookup yields CDR1 LNHDA and CDR2 SQIVND (reference sequence). This CDR3 is built from 15 residues. Trimming stripped 0 bases from V and 1 base from J, with 9 bases between. CDR3 in amino acids: CASSIDPQGNTEAFF. The CDR3, as DNA: TGTGCCAGTAGTATAGATCCTCAGGGGAACACTGAAGCTTTCTTT.

In DNA form, the CDR3 reads TGTGCCAGCAGCCGACAGGGAAGAACCGGGGAGCTGTTTTTT. This translates into CASSRQGRTGELFF. The chain employs TRBV11-2 and TRBJ2-2; 7 bases agree with TRBD1. Germline V gene sequence: CDR1 SGHAT, CDR2 FQNNGV. After removal of 5 bases from V and 5 bases from J, the junction contained 5 bases not matched to a gene. This CDR3 has 14 amino acids.

In DNA, the CDR3 is TGTGCCAGCAGGGATAAGGAGGCGGGGGCTACCCTAGCCAAAAACATTCAGTACTTC. It yields the protein CASRDKEAGATLAKNIQYF. The V call is TRBV21-1, the J call TRBJ2-4; the table's D call, TRBD2, has no DNA check behind it. TRBV21-1 is a pseudogene locus. The CDR3 runs 19 residues.

The J gene is TRBJ1-1, the V gene TRBV19; no firm D call. V dropped 3 bases and J dropped 3 bases, with 8 bases sitting between them. This CDR3 has 13 amino acids. CDR1 is LNHDA and CDR2 is SQIVND in the germline V gene (reference sequence). In DNA form, the CDR3 reads TGTGCCAGTAGTATGGGTGGGTACACTGAAGCTTTCTTT. Amino acid sequence: CASSMGGYTEAFF.

This clone was counted between two and nine times. CDR3 DNA sequence: TGTGCCAGCTCACCACAGGGACAGGGATTCCGCGACGAGCAGTACTTC. Residues: CASSPQGQGFRDEQYF. The chain recombines TRBV18 with TRBJ2-7, with TRBD1 matching 9 bases. The CDR3 length is 16 residues. V shed 1 base and J 5 bases; nucleotides not matched to a gene: 9. Looked up from germline, CDR1 is KGHSH and CDR2 is LQKENI.

The chain is built from TRBV19 and TRBJ2-7; D may match TRBD1 or TRBD2 (5 bases each). Per germline, CDR1 LNHDA and CDR2 SQIVND (reference sequence). CDR3 length equals 14 residues. The V gene lost 1 base and the J gene lost 6 bases, with 13 bases spanning the gap. The CDR3 coding sequence is TGTGCCAGTAGTATAGTTACGGCAGGGAGCGAGCAGTACTTC. Translated, it gives CASSIVTAGSEQYF.

The rearrangement links TRBV4-1 to TRBJ2-7; a weak D match, TRBD2 (7 bases). The germline CDR1 and CDR2 sequences are MGHRA and YSYEKL. CDR3 length equals 16 residues. The V end lost 6 bases, the J end lost 2 bases, and 20 bases lay between the germline ends. The CDR3 DNA reads TGCGCCAGCAGACCAGACCGGGGGGCCTTCCCCTACGAGCAGTACTTC. Amino acid sequence: CASRPDRGAFPYEQYF.

The chain uses TRBV28 and TRBJ2-7; 7 bases fit TRBD1. V was clipped by 6 bases and J by 1 base; unmatched bases: 6. The CDR3 is 14 residues long. Germline V gene lookup returns CDR1 MDHEN and CDR2 SYDVKM. Written as DNA, the CDR3 is TGTGCCAGCAGCCGGACAGGCTATTCCTACGAGCAGTACTTC. Translation: CASSRTGYSYEQYF.

This clone appeared once. This chain connects TRBV5-4 to TRBJ2-7, with TRBD2 matching 13 bases. This CDR3 region has 16 residues. Per germline, CDR1 SGHNT and CDR2 YYREEE (reference sequence). The ends lost 1 base at V and 1 base at J; junction bases unmatched: 2. CDR3 sequence: CASSLRGLAGSYEQYF. In DNA, the CDR3 is TGTGCCAGCAGCTTGAGGGGACTAGCGGGATCCTACGAGCAGTACTTC. The whole variable domain, remainder taken from reference TRBV5-4 and TRBJ2-7, is ETGVTQSPTHLIKTRGQQVTLRCSSQSGHNTVSWYQQALGQGPQFIFQYYREEENGRGNFPPRFSGLQFPNYSSELNVNALELDDSALYLCASSLRGLAGSYEQYFGPGTRLTVT.

The J gene is TRBJ1-4, the V gene TRBV30, with 8 bases fitting TRBD1. This CDR3 has 16 amino acids. The V segment lost 3 bases and the J segment 2 bases; nucleotides outside the gene matches: 8. Germline V lookup: CDR1 GTSNPN, CDR2 SVGIG (reference sequence). CDR3 sequence (DNA): TGTGCCTGGAGAGGGCAGGGGGCTGGCACTAATGAAAAACTGTTTTTT. Translating it yields CAWRGQGAGTNEKLFF.

This clone was recorded once. This chain uses TRBV5-1 with TRBJ2-7; a weak D match, TRBD2 (6 bases). Trimming stripped 4 bases from V and 2 bases from J, with 16 bases between. Germline CDR1 reads SGHRS; CDR2 reads YFSETQ. The CDR3 has 15 amino acids. The CDR3 coding sequence is TGCGCCAGCAGCAAGGATAGCGGATCGACCTACGAGCAGTACTTC. Its translation is CASSKDSGSTYEQYF.

The rearrangement links TRBV6-5 to TRBJ2-1; D possibly uses TRBD1 or TRBD2 (5 bases each). V was cut by 2 bases and J by 3 bases, with 14 bases left in between. The CDR3 has 16 residues. CDR1 is MNHEY, CDR2 SVGAGI, per germline. As DNA, the CDR3 is TGTGCCAGCAGTTACCCCGGGACGGCCCGCTACAATGAGCAGTTCTTC. Its protein is CASSYPGTARYNEQFF.

The CDR3 DNA follows: TGTGCCAGCTCACCACGAACAGGCAGAGGCACAGATACGCAGTATTTT. It specifies CASSPRTGRGTDTQYF. The J gene is TRBJ2-3, the V gene TRBV18; possibly TRBD1 for D (5 bases). In germline, CDR1 is KGHSH, CDR2 LQKENI. V was clipped by 1 base and J by 1 base, with 12 bases between them. The CDR3 is 16 residues long.

The genes are TRBV10-3 and TRBJ2-1; TRBD2 aligns across 10 bases. The CDR3 is 15 amino acids. The V gene end was trimmed by 10 bases and the J gene end by 8 bases; junction bases not matched to a gene: 14. The germline gives CDR1 ENHRY, CDR2 SYGVKD. The CDR3 is CANSLAGVPGDEQFF. The CDR3 DNA reads TGTGCCAATTCTCTAGCGGGAGTCCCTGGAGATGAGCAGTTCTTC.

V usage is TRBV5-4 and J usage is TRBJ2-3, with 7 bases identical to TRBD1. Germline CDR1 SGHNT, CDR2 YYREEE (reference sequence). The CDR3 covers 15 residues. J gave up 0 bases and V 4 bases, and 5 bases lay outside the gene matches. The CDR3 bases are TGTGCCAGCAGCCCTCAGGGGGTGAGCACAGATACGCAGTATTTT. Amino acid sequence: CASSPQGVSTDTQYF.

The rearrangement joins TRBV5-1 to TRBJ2-2, with TRBD2 identical over 9 bases. The CDR3 has 18 residues. With 6 bases clipped from V and 5 bases from J, the junction kept 17 bases outside the gene matches. Per the germline V gene, CDR1 is SGHRS and CDR2 is YFSETQ. DNA for the CDR3: TGCGCCAGCAAGGACCTCATTCCGGGACTAGCAGATACCGGGGAGCTGTTTTTT. Amino acid sequence: CASKDLIPGLADTGELFF.

The chain couples TRBV9 to TRBJ1-3, with 8 bases lining up with TRBD1. V gave up 2 bases and J gave up 0 bases; unmatched junction bases: 7. This CDR3 has 17 amino acids. Germline CDR1 is SGDLS and CDR2 is YYNGEE. The CDR3 DNA reads TGTGCCAGCAGCGTCGACAGGGGTTTCCCCTCTGGAAACACCATATATTTT. Translated: CASSVDRGFPSGNTIYF.

A single count supports this clone. The rearrangement joins TRBV7-2 to TRBJ1-1; possibly TRBD1 for D (6 bases). This CDR3 has 15 amino acids. The germline V gene encodes CDR1 SGHTA and CDR2 FQGNSA. The V end lost 1 base, the J end lost 1 base, and 10 bases lay between the germline ends. The CDR3 reads CASSLGGAPNTEAFF. Written as DNA, the CDR3 is TGTGCCAGCAGCTTAGGGGGGGCCCCGAACACTGAAGCTTTCTTT.

This clone was counted only a few times. The chain carries TRBV28 and TRBJ1-4; no clear D gene. The CDR3 has 14 residues. Trimming took 5 bases from V and 2 from J, leaving 9 bases between them. CDR1 is MDHEN, CDR2 SYDVKM, per germline. In DNA, the CDR3 is TGTGCCAGCAGTCCAATGCGGACTAATGAAAAACTGTTTTTT. Its translation: CASSPMRTNEKLFF. The full variable domain, its missing parts supplied by reference TRBV28 and TRBJ1-4, is DVKVTQSSRYLVKRTGEKVFLECVQDMDHENMFWYRQDPGLGLRLIYFSYDVKMKEKGDIPEGYSVSREKKERFSLILESASTNQTSMYLCASSPMRTNEKLFFGSGTQLSVL.

V gene TRBV5-6 combines with J gene TRBJ2-5; no definite D call. Between the trimmed V and J ends, which lost 4 bases and 4 bases, there was a span of 11 bases. Germline V gene lookup returns CDR1 SGHDT and CDR2 YYEEEE. The CDR3 is made up of 13 amino acids. The chain's CDR3 is CASSLLGRETQYF. CDR3 nucleotides: TGTGCCAGCAGCCTTTTAGGGCGAGAGACCCAGTACTTC.

The rearrangement uses TRBV10-3 and TRBJ2-5, with 9 bases identical to TRBD2. The V gene's germline CDR1 is ENHRY and CDR2 SYGVKD. The V gene end was trimmed by 3 bases and the J gene end by 3 bases; junction bases not matched to a gene: 8. This CDR3 contains 16 residues. Written as DNA, the CDR3 is TGTGCCATCAGTGAAGGTCGGGCTAGCGGGAAAGAGACCCAGTACTTC. Translation gives CAISEGRASGKETQYF.

V is TRBV6-5 and J is TRBJ1-4; TRBD1 matches 12 bases. Germline CDR1 MNHEY, CDR2 SVGAGI. Trimming at V came to 0 bases and at J to 12 bases, leaving 8 bases not matched to a gene. The CDR3 spans 16 residues. The DNA of the CDR3 is TGTGCCAGCAGTTACTCTGGGACAGGGGGCGGCCAAGAACTGTTTTTT. Protein sequence: CASSYSGTGGGQELFF.

This chain connects TRBV2 to TRBJ2-3; 8 bases agree with TRBD1. V was clipped by 0 bases and J by 4 bases; unmatched bases: 6. Germline V gives CDR1 SNHLY, CDR2 FYNNEI. This CDR3 is built from 16 residues. The CDR3 coding sequence is TGTGCCAGCAGTGAAGCGGGACAGGCCGGGGCAGATACGCAGTATTTT. Translation gives CASSEAGQAGADTQYF.

The chain links TRBV5-1 to TRBJ2-2; D is perhaps TRBD2 (5 bases). Trimming removed 2 bases at V and 7 bases at J, with 21 bases between. CDR1 is SGHRS, CDR2 YFSETQ, per germline. This CDR3 is built from 17 residues. In DNA form, the CDR3 reads TGCGCCAGCAGCTTCCGACCCACAGCGGTTCCAGTCGGGGAGCTGTTTTTT. Translation: CASSFRPTAVPVGELFF.

This chain connects TRBV5-6 to TRBJ1-1, with D maybe TRBD1 (6 bases). CDR1 and CDR2 from the germline V gene are SGHDT and YYEEEE. Trimming pared 1 base from V and 1 base from J, leaving 11 bases between. This CDR3 is 15 amino acids long. CDR3 sequence (DNA): TGTGCCAGCAGCTTGCAGGGGTGGGGGAACACTGAAGCTTTCTTT. Its translation: CASSLQGWGNTEAFF.

The CDR3 loop reads CASSLGQIPSEAFF. CDR3 DNA: TGTGCCAGCAGCTTAGGTCAGATACCGTCTGAAGCTTTCTTT. The V gene is TRBV11-2, the J gene TRBJ1-1; the D is unclear. This CDR3 contains 14 residues. V was trimmed by 1 base and J by 6 bases, leaving 12 bases between them. CDR1 and CDR2 (germline): SGHAT, FQNNGV.

J is TRBJ2-2 and V is TRBV7-9; 7 nucleotides line up with TRBD1. J gave up 0 bases and V 4 bases, and 8 bases lay outside the gene matches. Germline CDR1 and CDR2: SEHNR and FQNEAQ (reference sequence). The CDR3 runs to 17 residues. The CDR3 nucleotides are TGTGCCAGCAGCTACGACAGGGATCTTACGAACACCGGGGAGCTGTTTTTT. Translation: CASSYDRDLTNTGELFF.

The rearrangement uses TRBV7-9 and TRBJ1-2; TRBD1 might be the D (5 bases). The CDR3 is 17 amino acids. Germline CDR1 reads SEHNR; CDR2 reads FQNEAQ (reference sequence). V lost 5 bases to trimming and J lost 8 bases, with 27 bases between them. The CDR3 spells CASSLSPYRFPLGGYTF. The CDR3, as DNA: TGTGCCAGCAGCCTGTCCCCATACAGGTTCCCCTTGGGGGGCTACACCTTC.